Shown below are 27 T cell receptor beta chains from a single sample sequenced in a study of blood T cell repertoires in COVID-19. Libraries were prepared by immunoSEQ multiplex PCR; TCRdb keeps only in-frame clonotypes and omits some of them. In the table there are under 95,000 clones, 65% to 90% of which are singletons. Sequenced input: peripheral blood. These TCRs come from a man aged 45 to 65 with COVID-19, enrolled during active disease.

V usage is TRBV29-1 and J usage is TRBJ1-1, with TRBD1 as a possible D gene (5 bases). The CDR3 totals 11 residues. Trimming stripped 8 bases from V and 4 bases from J, with 11 bases between. Germline lookup yields CDR1 SQVTM and CDR2 ANQGSEA. The CDR3 region has the DNA TGCAGCATCCACGGGGGCACTGAAGCTTTCTTT. It encodes CSIHGGTEAFF.

V usage is TRBV28 and J usage is TRBJ2-7; a weak D match, TRBD2 (6 bases). CDR3 length equals 14 residues. With 7 bases removed from V and 0 bases from J, the gap between germline ends came to 13 bases. Germline V lookup: CDR1 MDHEN, CDR2 SYDVKM. The CDR3 spells CASISGPPSYEQYF. The CDR3 nucleotides are TGTGCCAGCATCAGCGGGCCCCCCTCCTACGAGCAGTACTTC.

V and J are TRBV12-3 or TRBV12-4 and TRBJ1-1; TRBD1 agrees at 7 bases. Trimming removed 6 bases from V and 5 bases from J; junction bases left unmatched: 6. The length of the CDR3 is 13 residues. For the CDR3, the DNA is TGTGCCAGCAGCCCGGACAGGAGGACTGAAGCTTTCTTT. Amino acid sequence: CASSPDRRTEAFF.

J is TRBJ1-2 and V is TRBV6-5; no definite D call. With 3 bases removed from V and 0 bases from J, the gap between germline ends came to 11 bases. Looked up from germline, CDR1 is MNHEY and CDR2 is SVGAGI. The CDR3 extends over 15 amino acids. The CDR3 nucleotides read TGTGCCAGCAGTTATAAGCCAGGCACTAACTATGGCTACACCTTC. It translates to CASSYKPGTNYGYTF.

V gene TRBV28 combines with J gene TRBJ2-3; TRBD2 agrees at 10 bases. Germline-derived CDR1 and CDR2 are MDHEN and SYDVKM. The CDR3 length is 15 residues. J was trimmed by 6 bases and V by 5 bases; bases with no gene match: 8. The CDR3, as DNA: TGTGCCAGCAGTGTAGCGGGAGGTGCGGAGGATACGCAGTATTTT. Translated, it gives CASSVAGGAEDTQYF.

The rearrangement links TRBV27 to TRBJ2-2, with 9 bases identical to TRBD1. J was trimmed by 5 bases and V by 8 bases; bases with no gene match: 12. Looked up from germline, CDR1 is MNHEY and CDR2 is SMNVEV (reference sequence). The length of the CDR3 is 16 residues. The CDR3 reads CASHNSGTGKTGELFF. The CDR3 bases are TGTGCCAGCCATAACTCTGGGACAGGGAAGACCGGGGAGCTGTTTTTT.

The chain joins TRBV5-1 to TRBJ2-1, with D hard to call. V dropped 2 bases and J dropped 6 bases, with 9 bases sitting between them. This CDR3 has 13 residues. CDR1 and CDR2 (germline): SGHRS, YFSETQ. The CDR3: CASSFDWLNEQFF. The CDR3 bases are TGCGCCAGCAGCTTCGACTGGCTCAATGAGCAGTTCTTC.

The J gene is TRBJ2-1, the V gene TRBV28, with TRBD2 identical over 8 bases. Trimming took 6 bases from V and 0 from J; bases not matched to a gene: 4. The CDR3 is made up of 15 amino acids. CDR1 and CDR2 from the germline V gene are MDHEN and SYDVKM. DNA of the CDR3: TGTGCCAGCAGGCAAAGCGGGAGCTCCTACAATGAGCAGTTCTTC. Amino acid sequence: CASRQSGSSYNEQFF.

The chain links TRBV7-2 to TRBJ1-1, with 9 bases fitting TRBD1. V lost 5 bases and J lost 4; bases outside the gene matches: 5. The germline CDR1 and CDR2 sequences are SGHTA and FQGNSA. The CDR3 has 14 residues. The CDR3 reads CASSEQGAITEAFF. DNA of the CDR3: TGTGCCAGCAGCGAACAGGGGGCTATCACTGAAGCTTTCTTT.

This chain uses TRBV9 with TRBJ2-7; TRBD2 agrees at 8 bases. CDR3 size: 14 residues. The V segment lost 3 bases and the J segment 3 bases; nucleotides outside the gene matches: 5. Germline CDR1 is SGDLS and CDR2 is YYNGEE. CDR3 region: CASSAGLAGYEQYF. CDR3 nucleotides: TGTGCCAGCAGCGCCGGACTAGCCGGCTACGAGCAGTACTTC.

The chain couples TRBV2 to TRBJ1-2; tentatively, D is TRBD1 (5 bases). From germline, CDR1 is SNHLY and CDR2 FYNNEI. Between the trimmed V and J ends, which lost 0 bases and 4 bases, there was a span of 12 bases. The CDR3 sequence is 15 residues long. The CDR3, as DNA: TGTGCCAGCAGTGAAGCTCCGGGGGGAAGCTATGGCTACACCTTC. The encoded protein is CASSEAPGGSYGYTF.

This clone was seen a few times. The V and J genes are TRBV5-1 and TRBJ2-5; D gene unclear. The V end lost 3 bases, the J end lost 5 bases, and 11 bases lay between the germline ends. Germline V gives CDR1 SGHRS, CDR2 YFSETQ. This CDR3 contains 13 residues. The CDR3 reads CASSSVAGETQYF. Here the CDR3 DNA reads TGCGCCAGCAGCTCTGTAGCCGGCGAGACCCAGTACTTC.

This clone was seen a single time. This chain joins TRBV29-1 and TRBJ2-5, with TRBD2 matching 9 bases. There are 14 residues in the CDR3. In germline, CDR1 is SQVTM, CDR2 ANQGSEA. Trimming removed 3 bases from V and 3 bases from J; junction bases left unmatched: 5. The CDR3: CSVEGVAGEETQYF. As DNA, the CDR3 is TGCAGCGTTGAGGGGGTAGCGGGAGAAGAGACCCAGTACTTC.

The chain employs TRBV5-5 and TRBJ2-5, with D perhaps matching TRBD1 (5 bases). The CDR3 contains 13 residues. CDR1 is SGHKS and CDR2 is YYEKEE in the germline V gene (reference sequence). Trimming removed 5 bases at V and 5 bases at J, with 13 bases between. For the CDR3, the DNA is TGTGCCAGCAGACTCCAGGGTGGCGAGACCCAGTACTTC. Amino acids: CASRLQGGETQYF.

The V and J genes are TRBV5-5 and TRBJ2-7, with 7 bases matching TRBD1. Trimming took 1 base from V and 3 from J; bases not matched to a gene: 4. Looked up from germline, CDR1 is SGHKS and CDR2 is YYEKEE (reference sequence). This CDR3 spans 14 amino acids. CDR3 coding DNA: TGTGCCAGCAGCTTGTACCCAGGGGGCTACGAGCAGTACTTC. Protein sequence: CASSLYPGGYEQYF.

V usage is TRBV29-1 and J usage is TRBJ1-4; D is ambiguous. Germline loops: CDR1 SQVTM, CDR2 ANQGSEA. The CDR3 covers 14 residues. Trimming pared 1 base from V and 4 bases from J, leaving 10 bases between. CDR3 residues: CSVEVRDFNEKLFF. The CDR3 DNA reads as TGCAGCGTTGAAGTTCGCGATTTTAATGAAAAACTGTTTTTT.

The chain couples TRBV4-1 to TRBJ2-7; TRBD2 might be the D (6 bases). CDR3 length: 18 amino acids. The germline V gene has CDR1 MGHRA and CDR2 YSYEKL. Trimming left V 3 bases short and J 0 bases short, with 21 bases between. As DNA, the CDR3 is TGCGCCAGCAGCCAGGCCCCCCTGAGGCCTAGCGACTCCTACGAGCAGTACTTC. It is translated as CASSQAPLRPSDSYEQYF.

The chain employs TRBV7-9 and TRBJ2-5, with TRBD1 matching over 7 bases. V lost 5 bases to trimming and J lost 3 bases; unmatched junction nucleotides: 9. Germline V lookup: CDR1 SEHNR, CDR2 FQNEAQ (reference sequence). CDR3 size: 15 residues. The CDR3 nucleotides are TGTGCCAGCAGCCCGATAGGGGGCACTGAAGAGACCCAGTACTTC. Its protein is CASSPIGGTEETQYF.

The chain links TRBV4-1 to TRBJ2-1; 8 bases match TRBD2. V shed 1 base and J 1 base; nucleotides not matched to a gene: 0. The CDR3 length is 15 residues. Germline loops: CDR1 MGHRA, CDR2 YSYEKL. The CDR3 nucleotides are TGCGCCAGCAGCCAAGTAGCGGGATCCTACAATGAGCAGTTCTTC. Its protein product is CASSQVAGSYNEQFF.

The CDR3 is CASSPPRLAVGYEQYF. CDR3 DNA sequence: TGTGCCAGCTCACCACCCAGACTAGCGGTAGGCTACGAGCAGTACTTC. The chain recombines TRBV18 with TRBJ2-7; 9 nucleotides line up with TRBD2. The CDR3 has 16 residues. With 0 bases clipped from V and 3 bases from J, the junction kept 6 bases outside the gene matches. Germline lookup yields CDR1 KGHSH and CDR2 LQKENI.

The chain recombines TRBV30 with TRBJ2-7, with D possibly being TRBD2 (6 bases). V lost 0 bases, J lost 1 base, and 13 bases lay in between. Germline CDR1 reads GTSNPN; CDR2 reads SVGIG (reference sequence). This CDR3 region has 15 residues. The CDR3 nucleotides are TGTGCCTGGAGTGTACCATTTCGGGGGTCCTACGAGCAGTACTTC. Its translation is CAWSVPFRGSYEQYF.

This chain joins TRBV29-1 and TRBJ2-7, with 7 nucleotides matching TRBD1. This CDR3 is 12 amino acids long. CDR1 and CDR2 (germline): SQVTM, ANQGSEA. V lost 6 bases and J lost 2; bases outside the gene matches: 4. CDR3 loop: CSVRTGAYEQYF. DNA of the CDR3: TGCAGCGTCAGGACAGGAGCCTACGAGCAGTACTTC.

The chain carries TRBV30 and TRBJ1-1; D call uncertain. V was pared by 5 bases and J by 5 bases, with 9 bases between. CDR3 length: 11 residues. The germline gives CDR1 GTSNPN, CDR2 SVGIG (reference sequence). The CDR3 loop reads CAWGARTEAFF. DNA of the CDR3: TGTGCCTGGGGAGCCCGGACTGAAGCTTTCTTT.

This clone was found once. V gene TRBV7-3 combines with J gene TRBJ1-1; possibly TRBD1 for D (5 bases). The CDR3 is 14 amino acids. The germline V gene has CDR1 SGHTA and CDR2 FQGTGA. Between the trimmed V and J ends, which lost 5 bases and 7 bases, there was a span of 17 bases. The CDR3 sequence is CASSGGTIRDEAFF. The CDR3 bases are TGTGCCAGCAGCGGAGGGACTATAAGGGATGAAGCTTTCTTT. Supplemented by reference TRBV7-3 and TRBJ1-1, the full variable domain reads GAGVSQTPSNKVTEKGKYVELRCDPISGHTALYWYRQSLGQGPEFLIYFQGTGAADDSGLPNDRFFAVRPEGSVSTLKIQRTERGDSAVYLCASSGGTIRDEAFFGQGTRLTVV.

This clone was seen once. V gene TRBV3-1 (or the pseudogene TRBV3-2) combines with J gene TRBJ1-6, with D possibly matching TRBD1 (6 bases). V lost 4 bases, J lost 4 bases, and 17 bases lay in between. The germline V gene has CDR1 LGHDT and CDR2 YNNKEL (reference sequence). The CDR3 extends over 17 amino acids. The CDR3, as DNA: TGTGCCAGCAGCCGAGACCCCGGGACACAATATAATTCACCCCTCCACTTT. The encoded protein is CASSRDPGTQYNSPLHF.

This clone is categorized as medium-sized. This rearrangement joins TRBV27 to TRBJ2-2; TRBD1 might be the D (5 bases). V was shortened by 3 bases and J by 6 bases, with 20 bases between the two germline ends. The germline CDR1 and CDR2 sequences are MNHEY and SMNVEV (reference sequence). There are 17 residues in the CDR3. For the CDR3, the DNA is TGTGCCAGCAGTTTTCTGTTGGGCCAGGGCCACGCCGGGGAGCTGTTTTTT. Amino acids: CASSFLLGQGHAGELFF.

By proportion, this clone is medium-sized. The gene calls are TRBV12-3 or TRBV12-4 and TRBJ1-6, with 9 bases matching TRBD1. Trimming at V came to 6 bases and at J to 15 bases, leaving 6 bases not matched to a gene. This CDR3 spans 12 amino acids. The chain's CDR3 is CASRGQGYRLHF. The CDR3 region has the DNA TGTGCCAGCAGGGGACAGGGCTACCGCCTCCACTTT.